The 13 T cell receptor beta chains below were found in one sample sequenced in a study of blood T cell repertoires in COVID-19. Profiled with immunoSEQ multiplex PCR; TCRdb holds only in-frame clones, not every one. The data show under 500,000 clones, around 89% seen once. The sample was peripheral blood. These receptors all stem from a woman in her twenties or thirties with acute or convalescent COVID-19.

This chain links TRBV7-6 with TRBJ1-1; D gene uncertain. The germline gives CDR1 SGHVS, CDR2 FNYEAQ. V gave up 6 bases and J gave up 0 bases, with 14 bases separating them. This CDR3 region has 15 residues. The CDR3 region has the DNA TGTGCCAGCAGATATCCAGGCCCTATGAACACTGAAGCTTTCTTT. Translation gives CASRYPGPMNTEAFF.

With respect to this clone: The same CDR3 is also encoded by other DNA sequences in this sample. This chain links TRBV29-1 with TRBJ2-7, with 7 bases lining up with TRBD1. Germline V gene lookup returns CDR1 SQVTM and CDR2 ANQGSEA. V dropped 0 bases and J dropped 2; count of bases not matched to a gene: 1. CDR3 size: 13 residues. CDR3 region: CSVEDRGTYEQYF. The DNA for the CDR3 is TGCAGCGTTGAAGACAGGGGGACCTACGAGCAGTACTTC.

In DNA, the CDR3 is TGTGCCAGCAGCTTAGGGGTTTGGCTAGCGGGGGATCTCGAGCAGTACTTC. This gives the protein CASSLGVWLAGDLEQYF. This chain uses TRBV7-2 with TRBJ2-7, with TRBD2 matching over 10 bases. The V and J ends lost 1 base and 6 bases, in that order; junction bases with no gene match: 12. The CDR3 sequence is 17 residues long. Per germline, CDR1 SGHTA and CDR2 FQGNSA.

The rearrangement links TRBV7-2 to TRBJ2-1; TRBD2 matches 12 bases. CDR3 length equals 16 residues. V was pared by 2 bases and J by 8 bases, with 7 bases of the junction left unmatched. CDR1 and CDR2 (germline): SGHTA, FQGNSA. CDR3: CASSLLAGGLGDEQFF. The CDR3 bases are TGTGCCAGCAGCTTACTAGCGGGGGGGCTAGGAGATGAGCAGTTCTTC.

This rearrangement joins TRBV6-1 to TRBJ1-5, with no clear D. The V end lost 1 base, the J end lost 4 bases, and 11 bases lay between the germline ends. CDR1 and CDR2 (germline): MNHNS, SASEGT. The CDR3 has 15 amino acids. The CDR3 nucleotides are TGTGCCAGCAGTGAAGTGGTCGCTAAAAATCAGCCCCAGCATTTT. This translates into CASSEVVAKNQPQHF.

V usage is TRBV2 and J usage is TRBJ2-5; TRBD2 agrees at 7 bases. The CDR3 has 14 residues. J gave up 7 bases and V 4 bases, and 9 bases lay outside the gene matches. Germline V CDR1 and CDR2: SNHLY, FYNNEI. CDR3 in amino acids: CASSGAGREATQYF. The CDR3 nucleotides read TGTGCCAGCAGTGGGGCTGGGAGGGAAGCGACCCAGTACTTC.

This chain links TRBV9 with TRBJ2-3; 11 nucleotides line up with TRBD2. J lost 5 bases, V lost 6 bases, and 8 bases had no gene match. The CDR3 consists of 15 residues. Germline loops: CDR1 SGDLS, CDR2 YYNGEE. The CDR3 DNA reads as TGTGCCAGCACCGTTAGCGGGGGGGCTGGAGATACGCAGTATTTT. The encoded protein is CASTVSGGAGDTQYF. Based on the CDR3 plus reference TRBV9 and TRBJ2-3, the full variable domain is DSGVTQTPKHLITATGQRVTLRCSPRSGDLSVYWYQQSLDQGLQFLIQYYNGEERAKGNILERFSAQQFPDLHSELNLSSLELGDSALYFCASTVSGGAGDTQYFGPGTRLTVL.

J is TRBJ2-2 and V is TRBV19, with 8 bases that match TRBD2. Germline V lookup: CDR1 LNHDA, CDR2 SQIVND (reference sequence). The CDR3 extends over 18 amino acids. V lost 4 bases, J lost 2 bases, and 12 bases stayed unmatched. The CDR3 protein is CASSNFWKRGLNTGELFF. The CDR3, as DNA: TGTGCCAGTAGTAACTTCTGGAAGCGGGGGTTAAACACCGGGGAGCTGTTTTTT.

This clone was found a few times. The chain joins TRBV7-2 to TRBJ2-5, with 9 bases aligning to TRBD2. The CDR3 is 16 amino acids. Per germline, CDR1 SGHTA and CDR2 FQGNSA. The ends lost 0 bases at V and 5 bases at J; junction bases unmatched: 7. CDR3 sequence reads: CASSLAFSGGAETQYF. As DNA, the CDR3 is TGTGCCAGCAGCTTAGCTTTTAGCGGGGGTGCGGAGACCCAGTACTTC.

The chain links TRBV11-2 to TRBJ2-2; 12 nucleotides agree with TRBD2. CDR3 size: 16 residues. Trimming at V came to 5 bases and at J to 6 bases, leaving 7 bases not matched to a gene. Germline values: CDR1 SGHAT, CDR2 FQNNGV. The CDR3 nucleotides read TGTGCCAGCAGCCGGGGACTAGCGGGCCCCCCCGGGGAGCTGTTTTTT. This gives the protein CASSRGLAGPPGELFF.

This clone was seen a few times. The chain carries TRBV3-1 (or the pseudogene TRBV3-2) and TRBJ1-1, with a tentative D call TRBD1 (6 bases). V was shortened by 6 bases and J by 1 base, with 9 bases between the two germline ends. The germline CDR1 and CDR2 sequences are LGHDT and YNNKEL (reference sequence). This CDR3 has 13 residues. The CDR3 region has the DNA TGTGCCAGCAGGCTACAGGGGAACACTGAAGCTTTCTTT. As protein: CASRLQGNTEAFF.

V is TRBV30 and J is TRBJ1-2, with 7 bases identical to TRBD1. The CDR3 loop spans 15 amino acids. Trimming at V came to 0 bases and at J to 8 bases, leaving 12 bases not matched to a gene. Germline CDR1 GTSNPN, CDR2 SVGIG (reference sequence). The CDR3 DNA is TGTGCCTGGAGTGTCCCCGGACAGGCCGGTAGGGGCTACACCTTC. The encoded protein is CAWSVPGQAGRGYTF.

This rearrangement joins TRBV28 to TRBJ2-7, with 7 bases aligning to TRBD1. The germline V gene encodes CDR1 MDHEN and CDR2 SYDVKM. This CDR3 contains 16 residues. V trimming: 2 bases; J trimming: 4 bases; junction bases outside the gene matches: 11. CDR3 in DNA: TGTGCCAGCAGTTTAATGACAGGGCCCACCCCTTACGAGCAGTACTTC. Translation gives CASSLMTGPTPYEQYF.